The next 16 T cell receptor beta chains were all read from a single sample in a study of T cell responses to AZD1222 COVID-19 vaccine. TCRdb keeps only in-frame clones here, not all; method: immunoSEQ multiplex PCR. Of about 120,000 clones detected, about 90% appear once; the ten largest clones hold less than 6.5%. The specimen was peripheral blood, collected on day 0 of AZD1222 vaccination. All receptors derive from an adult in good health.

CDR3 nucleotide sequence: TGTGCCAGCAGTGACTCGATTTTGTACAGAGTCGGGGCAACTAATGAAAAACTGTTTTTT. This encodes CASSDSILYRVGATNEKLFF. The chain has TRBV6-4 and TRBJ1-4; D gene ambiguous. The CDR3 runs to 20 residues. Trimming took 0 bases from V and 0 from J, leaving 20 bases between them. The germline V gene has CDR1 MRHNA and CDR2 SNTAGT.

V is TRBV9 and J is TRBJ1-3, with a tentative D call TRBD1 (5 bases). In germline, CDR1 is SGDLS, CDR2 YYNGEE. The germline V and J ends were trimmed by 0 bases and 3 bases, with 10 bases remaining between them. The CDR3 sequence is 15 residues long. CDR3 bases: TGTGCCAGCAGCGTAGGCAGGGAAATTGGAAACACCATATATTTT. Its protein is CASSVGREIGNTIYF.

The DNA of the CDR3 is TGCGCCAGCAGCCGGGAGGGACAGCAGAATTCACCCCTCCACTTT. As protein: CASSREGQQNSPLHF. The chain uses TRBV5-1 and TRBJ1-6; 7 nucleotides agree with TRBD1. Germline-derived CDR1 and CDR2 are SGHRS and YFSETQ. This CDR3 has 15 residues. With 4 bases clipped from V and 7 bases from J, the junction kept 8 bases outside the gene matches.

This chain links TRBV3-1 (or the pseudogene TRBV3-2) with TRBJ1-1; 7 bases align to TRBD1. CDR3 length: 16 amino acids. Germline lookup yields CDR1 LGHDT and CDR2 YNNKEL (reference sequence). V was clipped by 4 bases and J by 4 bases; unmatched bases: 12. The CDR3 DNA sequence: TGTGCCAGCAGCCTCCGACAGGGATTGGCAGTCACTGAAGCTTTCTTT. It encodes CASSLRQGLAVTEAFF.

The rearrangement uses TRBV6-1 and TRBJ2-7, with unresolved D. CDR1 and CDR2 (germline): MNHNS, SASEGT. The CDR3 has 14 amino acids. V dropped 0 bases and J dropped 7 bases, with 13 bases sitting between them. The CDR3 sequence: CASSEAVSRGEQYF. DNA for the CDR3: TGTGCCAGCAGTGAAGCTGTGAGCCGAGGTGAGCAGTACTTC.

J is TRBJ1-6 and V is TRBV3-1 (or the pseudogene TRBV3-2); D is uncertain. From germline, CDR1 is LGHDT and CDR2 YNNKEL (reference sequence). The CDR3 extends over 13 amino acids. V lost 1 base and J lost 10, with 8 bases in between. The CDR3 loop is CASSQGIGSPLHF. CDR3 nucleotide sequence: TGTGCCAGCAGCCAAGGCATCGGGTCACCCCTCCACTTT.

This rearrangement joins TRBV13 to TRBJ2-1; D call uncertain. The CDR3 sequence is 13 residues long. Trimming pared 3 bases from V and 5 bases from J, leaving 8 bases between. The germline CDR1 and CDR2 sequences are PRHDT and FYEKMQ (reference sequence). The CDR3 sequence is CASSLGGHNEQFF. CDR3 nucleotide sequence: TGTGCCAGCAGCTTGGGTGGCCACAATGAGCAGTTCTTC.

The genes are TRBV5-1 and TRBJ2-4, with 10 positions matching TRBD1. Per the germline V gene, CDR1 is SGHRS and CDR2 is YFSETQ. The CDR3 spans 17 residues. V dropped 5 bases and J dropped 1; count of bases not matched to a gene: 9. In nucleotides, the CDR3 is TGCGCCAGCAGTTCCGGGACAGGGGATTTGGCCAAAAACATTCAGTACTTC. Its protein is CASSSGTGDLAKNIQYF.

The chain has TRBV5-1 and TRBJ2-1; perhaps TRBD1 as D (5 bases). Germline values: CDR1 SGHRS, CDR2 YFSETQ. The CDR3 spans 14 residues. Trimming removed 2 bases at V and 4 bases at J, with 10 bases between. The CDR3 coding sequence is TGCGCCAGCAGCTTTAGGGGTTCGTACAATGAGCAGTTCTTC. It specifies CASSFRGSYNEQFF.

The chain couples TRBV14 to TRBJ1-3; D unclear. From germline, CDR1 is SGHDN and CDR2 FVKESK. V lost 3 bases, J lost 0 bases, and 3 bases lay in between. This CDR3 comprises 13 residues. The CDR3 spells CASSQNSGNTIYF. In DNA, the CDR3 is TGTGCCAGCAGCCAGAACTCTGGAAACACCATATATTTT.

This chain connects TRBV28 to TRBJ1-6, with D hard to call. Trimming took 2 bases from V and 5 from J, leaving 13 bases between them. Germline V gene sequence: CDR1 MDHEN, CDR2 SYDVKM. The CDR3 length is 16 residues. CDR3 sequence (DNA): TGTGCCAGCAGTTTAAGTGGACCGAGAAATAATTCACCCCTCCACTTT. Translating gives CASSLSGPRNNSPLHF.

The chain recombines TRBV5-6 with TRBJ1-2; 10 nucleotides line up with TRBD1. The ends lost 2 bases at V and 4 bases at J; junction bases unmatched: 5. The germline V gene has CDR1 SGHDT and CDR2 YYEEEE. This CDR3 has 15 amino acids. CDR3 protein: CASSFTGTGVYGYTF. CDR3 in DNA: TGTGCCAGCAGCTTTACCGGGACAGGGGTCTATGGCTACACCTTC.

This chain uses TRBV9 with TRBJ2-2; D may be TRBD1 (6 bases). The germline V gene encodes CDR1 SGDLS and CDR2 YYNGEE. There are 15 residues in the CDR3. The V end lost 5 bases, the J end lost 3 bases, and 14 bases lay between the germline ends. CDR3: CASRGGRGDTGELFF. CDR3 nucleotides: TGTGCCAGCAGAGGGGGACGCGGCGACACCGGGGAGCTGTTTTTT.

The V and J genes are TRBV5-1 and TRBJ1-6; D is unclear. This CDR3 comprises 13 residues. Between the trimmed V and J ends, which lost 9 bases and 8 bases, there was a span of 15 bases. Germline lookup yields CDR1 SGHRS and CDR2 YFSETQ. Written as DNA, the CDR3 is TGCGCCACCAAATTTGATAGGGATTCACCCCTCCACTTT. Its translation: CATKFDRDSPLHF.

The gene calls are TRBV6-6 and TRBJ1-1; D may be TRBD1 (6 bases). The CDR3 runs 12 residues. Deletions cut 4 bases from V and 6 bases from J, with 9 bases between. Germline-derived CDR1 and CDR2 are MNHNY and SVGAGI (reference sequence). CDR3 bases: TGTGCCAGCAGTTCTGGGGGGCCTGAAGCTTTCTTT. Its protein product is CASSSGGPEAFF.

The gene calls are TRBV5-8 and TRBJ1-5; TRBD1 is a possible D gene (6 bases). CDR3 length: 16 residues. The germline gives CDR1 SGHTS, CDR2 YDEGEE. V shed 1 base and J shed 6 bases, with 17 bases lying between them. In DNA form, the CDR3 reads TGTGCCAGCAGCTTGCCCAGGACGGGAGGGGGTCAGCCCCAGCATTTT. Amino acid sequence: CASSLPRTGGGQPQHF.